This T cell receptor beta chain was identified during a study of post-analysis software for immune sequencing data. Study-level background: The disease courses spanned relapsing-remitting, secondary progressive and progressive-relapsing forms of multiple sclerosis.

The CDR3 consists of 15 residues. The germline gives CDR1 SGHAT, CDR2 FQDESV (reference sequence). V dropped 2 bases and J dropped 4; count of bases not matched to a gene: 7. Unique molecular identifiers had been added to the TCR beta cDNA libraries. Each CDR3 protein is one row after TCRdb ran MiXCR on the PCR reads. The repertoire includes about 460,000 distinct CDR3 sequences, roughly 46% of them detected once, and over 10% sits in the top ten. Notes on this clonotype: The antigen remains undetermined.

Study outcomes and limitations: When compared against controls, multiple sclerosis patients showed significantly lower normalized Chao1 diversity. Higher frequency in patients than in controls was seen for 5 or 6 TRBV segments, with TRBV5-6, TRBV5-1 and TRBV20-1 among them.

The TCR originated in a girl aged 10 to 17 with multiple sclerosis. V is TRBV11-1 and J is TRBJ2-5; 7 bases fit TRBD1. The sample was blood. The CDR3 spells CASSLTQGRGETQYF. Here the CDR3 DNA reads TGTGCCAGCAGCTTAACACAGGGGCGAGGAGAGACCCAGTACTTC.